Following are 7 T cell receptor beta chains from one sample sequenced in a study of tumor-infiltrating lymphocytes in glioblastoma multiforme. Three nested ARM-PCR rounds with V-beta and C-beta primers built TCRB libraries. TCRdb re-called the multiplex PCR reads through MiXCR, storing one row per CDR3 protein. This sample has about 32,000 distinct CDR3 sequences, with approximately 66% found just once. The sequenced material came from brain tumor tissue. The source of these receptors is a male donor with glioblastoma.

This clonotype occurred a few times. A much bigger clone sits one base away, suggesting this may be a read error. The chain joins TRBV4-2 to TRBJ2-2; TRBD2 matches at 7 bases. CDR3 length equals 16 residues. Germline V lookup: CDR1 LGHNA, CDR2 YNFKEQ. The CDR3 DNA follows: TGTGCCAGCAACCAAGAAGCGGGACCTCTCACCGGGGAGCTGTTTTTT. Translating gives CASNQEAGPLTGELFF.

The chain couples TRBV11-2 to TRBJ2-1, with D perhaps TRBD1 (6 bases). The J call is doubtful: the DNA matches TRBJ2-3 better. Per the germline V gene, CDR1 is SGHAT and CDR2 is FQNNGV. The CDR3 has 13 amino acids. The CDR3: CASSLDRGNEQYF. In nucleotides, the CDR3 is TGTGCCAGCAGCTTAGATAGGGGGAATGAGCAGTATTTT.

This clonotype came up many times. V gene TRBV20-1 combines with J gene TRBJ2-1; 9 bases match TRBD2. The CDR3 is 15 amino acids. After removal of 2 bases from V and 9 bases from J, the junction contained 11 bases not matched to a gene. CDR1 is DFQATT and CDR2 is SNEGSKA in the germline V gene (reference sequence). CDR3 sequence: CSARPRPGLASEQFF. The DNA of the CDR3 is TGCAGTGCTAGACCTCGACCGGGACTAGCTTCTGAGCAGTTCTTC.

The CDR3 spells CASSQTGFFYEQYF. The CDR3 DNA reads TGTGCCAGCAGCCAGACAGGGTTCTTCTACGAGCAGTACTTC. The chain joins TRBV11-2 to TRBJ2-7, with 7 bases identical to TRBD1. Germline-derived CDR1 and CDR2 are SGHAT and FQNNGV. J was trimmed by 3 bases and V by 5 bases; bases with no gene match: 7. There are 14 residues in the CDR3.

With respect to this clonotype: A clone one base away is much larger, so this may be a read error. V is TRBV20-1 and J is TRBJ2-5; unclear D gene. CDR1 and CDR2 from the germline V gene are DFQATT and SNEGSKA (reference sequence). This CDR3 is built from 13 residues. CDR3 residues: CSARLEGQGTQYF. In DNA, the CDR3 is TGCAGTGCTAGACTCGAAGGGCAAGGGACCCAGTACTTC.

This clonotype was seen only a few times. The V call is TRBV20-1, the J call TRBJ1-2, with D possibly matching TRBD1 (6 bases). Germline V gene sequence: CDR1 DFQATT, CDR2 SNEGSKA (reference sequence). The germline V and J ends were trimmed by 7 bases and 4 bases, with 31 bases remaining between them. This CDR3 contains 18 residues. The CDR3 reads CSDSHEDREGRETYGYTF. The DNA for the CDR3 is TGCAGTGATAGCCATGAGGACAGAGAGGGACGCGAAACCTATGGCTACACCTTC.

This clonotype was seen many times. The chain uses TRBV7-9 and TRBJ2-7; the D is unclear. The CDR3 runs to 15 residues. V dropped 5 bases and J dropped 0 bases, with 14 bases sitting between them. CDR1 and CDR2 (germline): SEHNR, FQNEAQ (reference sequence). CDR3 bases: TGTGCCAGCAGCCCATCCCCGGAAAGCTCCTACGAGCAGTACTTC. This translates into CASSPSPESSYEQYF. The whole variable domain, remainder taken from reference TRBV7-9 and TRBJ2-7, is DTGVSQNPRHKITKRGQNVTFRCDPISEHNRLYWYRQTLGQGPEFLTYFQNEAQLEKSRLLSDRFSAERPKGSFSTLEIQRTEQGDSAMYLCASSPSPESSYEQYFGPGTRLTVT.